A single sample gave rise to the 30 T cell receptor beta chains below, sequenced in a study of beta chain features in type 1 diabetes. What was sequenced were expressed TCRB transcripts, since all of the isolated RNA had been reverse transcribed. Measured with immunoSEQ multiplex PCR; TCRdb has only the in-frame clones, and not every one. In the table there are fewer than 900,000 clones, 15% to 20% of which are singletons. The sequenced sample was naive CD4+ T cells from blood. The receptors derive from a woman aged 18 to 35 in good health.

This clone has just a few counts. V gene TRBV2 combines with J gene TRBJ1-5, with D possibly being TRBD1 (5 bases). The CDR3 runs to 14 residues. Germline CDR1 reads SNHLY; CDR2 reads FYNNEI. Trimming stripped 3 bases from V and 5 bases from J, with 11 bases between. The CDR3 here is CASSDGTMYQPQHF. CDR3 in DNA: TGTGCCAGCAGTGACGGGACGATGTATCAGCCCCAGCATTTT.

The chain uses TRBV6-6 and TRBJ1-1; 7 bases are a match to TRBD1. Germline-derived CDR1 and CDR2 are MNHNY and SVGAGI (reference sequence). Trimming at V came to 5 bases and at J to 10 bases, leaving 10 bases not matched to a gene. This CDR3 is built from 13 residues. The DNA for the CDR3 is TGTGCCAGCAGTAAACTTTGGGACAGCTCAGCTTTCTTT. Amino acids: CASSKLWDSSAFF.

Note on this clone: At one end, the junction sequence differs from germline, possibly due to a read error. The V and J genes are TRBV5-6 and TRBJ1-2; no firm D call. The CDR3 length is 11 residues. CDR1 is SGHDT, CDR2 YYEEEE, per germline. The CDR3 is CASSLASILRF. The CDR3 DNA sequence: TGTGCCAGCAGCTTGGCCTCTATCCTACGCTTC. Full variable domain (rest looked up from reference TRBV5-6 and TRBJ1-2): DAGVTQSPTHLIKTRGQQVTLRCSPKSGHDTVSWYQQALGQGPQFIFQYYEEEERQRGNFPDRFSGHQFPNYSSELNVNALLLGDSALYLCASSLASILRFGSGTRLTVV.

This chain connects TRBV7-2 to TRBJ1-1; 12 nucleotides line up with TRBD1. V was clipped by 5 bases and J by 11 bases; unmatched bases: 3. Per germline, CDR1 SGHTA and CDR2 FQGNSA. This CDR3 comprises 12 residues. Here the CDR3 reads CASSRDRGLAFF. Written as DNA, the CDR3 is TGTGCCAGCAGCCGGGACAGGGGGCTTGCTTTCTTT. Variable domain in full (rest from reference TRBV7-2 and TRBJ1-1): GAGVSQSPSNKVTEKGKDVELRCDPISGHTALYWYRQSLGQGLEFLIYFQGNSAPDKSGLPSDRFSAERTGGSVSTLTIQRTQQEDSAVYLCASSRDRGLAFFGQGTRLTVV.

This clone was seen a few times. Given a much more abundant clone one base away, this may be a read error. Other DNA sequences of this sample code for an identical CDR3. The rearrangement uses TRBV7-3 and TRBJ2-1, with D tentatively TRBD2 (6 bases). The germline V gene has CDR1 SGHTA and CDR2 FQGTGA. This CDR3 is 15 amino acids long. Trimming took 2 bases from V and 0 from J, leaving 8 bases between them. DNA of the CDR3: TGTGCCAGCAGCTTAGCGGGAAGCTCCTACAATGAGCAGTTCTTC. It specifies CASSLAGSSYNEQFF.

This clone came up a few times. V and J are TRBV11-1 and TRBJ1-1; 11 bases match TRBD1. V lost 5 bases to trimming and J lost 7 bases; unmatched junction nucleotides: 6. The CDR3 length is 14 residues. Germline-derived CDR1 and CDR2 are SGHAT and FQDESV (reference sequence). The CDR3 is CASSPDRGRVEAFF. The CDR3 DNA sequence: TGTGCCAGCAGCCCGGACAGGGGGCGCGTTGAAGCTTTCTTT.

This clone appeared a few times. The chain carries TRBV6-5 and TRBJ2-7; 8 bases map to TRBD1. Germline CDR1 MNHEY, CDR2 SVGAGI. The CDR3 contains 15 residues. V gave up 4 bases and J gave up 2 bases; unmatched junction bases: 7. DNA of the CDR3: TGTGCCAGCAGTTCTCCGGGACAGGCGACCTACGAGCAGTACTTC. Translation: CASSSPGQATYEQYF.

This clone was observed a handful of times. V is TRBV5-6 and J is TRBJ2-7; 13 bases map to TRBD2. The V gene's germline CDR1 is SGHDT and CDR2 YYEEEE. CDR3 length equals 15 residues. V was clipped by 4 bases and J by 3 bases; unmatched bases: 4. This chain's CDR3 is CASSRRLAGGYEQYF. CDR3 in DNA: TGTGCCAGCAGCCGAAGACTAGCGGGAGGCTACGAGCAGTACTTC.

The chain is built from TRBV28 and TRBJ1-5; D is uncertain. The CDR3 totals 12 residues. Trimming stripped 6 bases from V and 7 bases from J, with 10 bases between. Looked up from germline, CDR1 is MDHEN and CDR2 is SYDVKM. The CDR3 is CASRLAGQPQHF. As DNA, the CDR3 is TGTGCCAGCAGACTGGCCGGACAGCCCCAGCATTTT.

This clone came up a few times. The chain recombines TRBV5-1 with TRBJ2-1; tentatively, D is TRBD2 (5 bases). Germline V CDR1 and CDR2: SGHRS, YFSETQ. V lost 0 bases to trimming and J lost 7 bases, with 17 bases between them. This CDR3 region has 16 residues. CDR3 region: CASSLGGLPSKNEQFF. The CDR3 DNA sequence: TGCGCCAGCAGCTTGGGTGGACTCCCCTCGAAAAATGAGCAGTTCTTC.

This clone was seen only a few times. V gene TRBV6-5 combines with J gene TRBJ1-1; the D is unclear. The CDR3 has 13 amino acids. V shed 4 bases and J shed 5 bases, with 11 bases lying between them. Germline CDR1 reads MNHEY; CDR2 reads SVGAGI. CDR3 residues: CASSFSRETEAFF. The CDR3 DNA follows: TGTGCCAGCAGTTTCTCCCGGGAGACTGAAGCTTTCTTT.

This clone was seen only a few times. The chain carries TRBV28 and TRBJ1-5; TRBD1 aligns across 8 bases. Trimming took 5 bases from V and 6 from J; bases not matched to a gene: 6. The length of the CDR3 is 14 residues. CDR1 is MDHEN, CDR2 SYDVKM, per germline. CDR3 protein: CASSLDRAGQPQHF. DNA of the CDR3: TGTGCCAGCAGTCTGGACAGGGCAGGTCAGCCCCAGCATTTT.

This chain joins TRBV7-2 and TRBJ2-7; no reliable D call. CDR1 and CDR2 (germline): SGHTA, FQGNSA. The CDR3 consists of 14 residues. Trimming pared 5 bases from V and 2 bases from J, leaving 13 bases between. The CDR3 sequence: CASSPDPVPYEQYF. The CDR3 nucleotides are TGTGCCAGCAGCCCCGATCCCGTACCCTACGAGCAGTACTTC.

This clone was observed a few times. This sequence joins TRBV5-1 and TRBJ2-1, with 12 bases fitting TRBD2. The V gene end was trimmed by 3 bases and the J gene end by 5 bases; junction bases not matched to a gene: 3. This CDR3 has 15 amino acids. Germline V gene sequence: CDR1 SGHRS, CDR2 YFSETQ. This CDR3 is CASSSLAGGDNEQFF. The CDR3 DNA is TGCGCCAGCAGCTCTCTAGCGGGAGGGGACAATGAGCAGTTCTTC.

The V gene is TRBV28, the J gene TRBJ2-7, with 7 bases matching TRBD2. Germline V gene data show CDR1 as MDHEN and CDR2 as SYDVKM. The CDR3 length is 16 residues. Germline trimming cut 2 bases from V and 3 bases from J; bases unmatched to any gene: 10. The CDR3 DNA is TGTGCCAGCAGTTTACTTTCGGGGGGAGGATTCTACGAGCAGTACTTC. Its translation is CASSLLSGGGFYEQYF. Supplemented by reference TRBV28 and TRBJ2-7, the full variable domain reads DVKVTQSSRYLVKRTGEKVFLECVQDMDHENMFWYRQDPGLGLRLIYFSYDVKMKEKGDIPEGYSVSREKKERFSLILESASTNQTSMYLCASSLLSGGGFYEQYFGPGTRLTVT.

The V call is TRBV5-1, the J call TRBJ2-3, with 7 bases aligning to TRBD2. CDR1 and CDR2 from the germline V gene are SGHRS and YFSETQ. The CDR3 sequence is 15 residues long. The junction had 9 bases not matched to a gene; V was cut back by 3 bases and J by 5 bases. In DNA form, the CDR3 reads TGCGCCAGCAGCTATGGGCAGGGAGGGCGAGATACGCAGTATTTT. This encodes CASSYGQGGRDTQYF.

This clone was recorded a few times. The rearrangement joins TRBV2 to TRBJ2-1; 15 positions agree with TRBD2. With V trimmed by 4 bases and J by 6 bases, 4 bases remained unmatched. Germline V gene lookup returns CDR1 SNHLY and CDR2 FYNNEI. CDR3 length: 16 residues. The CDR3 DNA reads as TGTGCCAGCAGTGGGGGACTAGCGGGAGGATCCAATGAGCAGTTCTTC. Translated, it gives CASSGGLAGGSNEQFF.

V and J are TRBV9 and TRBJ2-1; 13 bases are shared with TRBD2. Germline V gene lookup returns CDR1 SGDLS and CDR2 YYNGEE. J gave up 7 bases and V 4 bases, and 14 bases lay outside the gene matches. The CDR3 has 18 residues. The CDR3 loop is CASSSRTPTSGRVNEQFF. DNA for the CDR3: TGTGCCAGCAGCTCCCGCACTCCAACTAGCGGGAGGGTAAATGAGCAGTTCTTC.

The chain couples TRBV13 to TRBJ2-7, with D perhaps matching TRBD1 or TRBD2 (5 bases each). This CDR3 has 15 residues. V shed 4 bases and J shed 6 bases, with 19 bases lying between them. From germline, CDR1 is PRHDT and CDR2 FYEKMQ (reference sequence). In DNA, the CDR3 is TGTGCCAGCAGCTATAGACTGGGACCGGCGGCCGAGCAGTACTTC. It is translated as CASSYRLGPAAEQYF.

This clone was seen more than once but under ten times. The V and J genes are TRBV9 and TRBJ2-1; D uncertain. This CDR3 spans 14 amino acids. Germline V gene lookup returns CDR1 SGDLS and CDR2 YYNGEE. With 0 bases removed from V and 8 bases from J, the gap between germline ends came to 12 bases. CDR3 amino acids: CASSVVGLRDEQFF. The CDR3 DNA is TGTGCCAGCAGCGTAGTTGGGCTCCGGGATGAGCAGTTCTTC. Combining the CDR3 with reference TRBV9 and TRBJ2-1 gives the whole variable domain DSGVTQTPKHLITATGQRVTLRCSPRSGDLSVYWYQQSLDQGLQFLIQYYNGEERAKGNILERFSAQQFPDLHSELNLSSLELGDSALYFCASSVVGLRDEQFFGPGTRLTVL.

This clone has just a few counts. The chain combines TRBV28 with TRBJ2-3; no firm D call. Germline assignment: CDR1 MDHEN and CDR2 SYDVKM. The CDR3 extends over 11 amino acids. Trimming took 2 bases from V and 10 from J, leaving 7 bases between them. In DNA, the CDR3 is TGTGCCAGCAGTTTAGGGGATGCGCAGTATTTT. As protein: CASSLGDAQYF.

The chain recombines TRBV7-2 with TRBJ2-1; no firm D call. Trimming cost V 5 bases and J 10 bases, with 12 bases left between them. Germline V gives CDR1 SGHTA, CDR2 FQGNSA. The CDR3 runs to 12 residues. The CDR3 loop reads CASSPTRVEQFF. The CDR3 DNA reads TGTGCCAGCAGCCCCACACGGGTGGAGCAGTTCTTC.

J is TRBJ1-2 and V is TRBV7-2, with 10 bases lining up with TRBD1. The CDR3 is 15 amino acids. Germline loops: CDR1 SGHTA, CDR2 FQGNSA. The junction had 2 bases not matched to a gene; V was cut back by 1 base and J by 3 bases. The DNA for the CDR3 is TGTGCCAGCAGCTTAGGACAGGGGGCTCACTATGGCTACACCTTC. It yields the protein CASSLGQGAHYGYTF. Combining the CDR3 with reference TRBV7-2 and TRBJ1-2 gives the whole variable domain GAGVSQSPSNKVTEKGKDVELRCDPISGHTALYWYRQSLGQGLEFLIYFQGNSAPDKSGLPSDRFSAERTGGSVSTLTIQRTQQEDSAVYLCASSLGQGAHYGYTFGSGTRLTVV.

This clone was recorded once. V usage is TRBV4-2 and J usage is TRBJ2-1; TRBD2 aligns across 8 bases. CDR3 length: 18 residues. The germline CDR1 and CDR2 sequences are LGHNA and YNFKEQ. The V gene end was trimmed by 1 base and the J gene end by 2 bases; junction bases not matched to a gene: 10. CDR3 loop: CASSQGLIAGGAYNEQFF. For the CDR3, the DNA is TGTGCCAGCAGCCAAGGTCTCATCGCGGGAGGCGCCTACAATGAGCAGTTCTTC.

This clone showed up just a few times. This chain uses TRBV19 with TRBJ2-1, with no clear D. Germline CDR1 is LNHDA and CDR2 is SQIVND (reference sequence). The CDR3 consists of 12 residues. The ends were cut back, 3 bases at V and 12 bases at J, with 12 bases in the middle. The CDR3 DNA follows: TGTGCCAGTAGTATGTCGCCGACTGTGCAGTTCTTC. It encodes CASSMSPTVQFF.

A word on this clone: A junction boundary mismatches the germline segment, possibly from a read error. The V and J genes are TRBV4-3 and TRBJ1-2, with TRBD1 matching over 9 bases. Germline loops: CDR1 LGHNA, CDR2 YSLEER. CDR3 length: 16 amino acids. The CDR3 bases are TGCGCCAGCAGCCAAGATTACACCGGGACAGGGTATGACTACACCTTC. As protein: CASSQDYTGTGYDYTF.

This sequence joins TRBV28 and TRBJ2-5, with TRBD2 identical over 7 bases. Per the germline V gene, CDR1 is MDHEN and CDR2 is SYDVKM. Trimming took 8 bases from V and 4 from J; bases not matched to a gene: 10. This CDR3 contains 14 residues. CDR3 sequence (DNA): TGTGCCAGCGGACCACCTACGGGGGGAGAGACCCAGTACTTC. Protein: CASGPPTGGETQYF.

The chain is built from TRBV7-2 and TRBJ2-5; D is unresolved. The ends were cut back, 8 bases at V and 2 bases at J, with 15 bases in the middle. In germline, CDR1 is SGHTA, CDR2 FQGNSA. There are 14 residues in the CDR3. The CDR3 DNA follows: TGTGCCAGCTCGAATCACGTACTTCAAGAGACCCAGTACTTC. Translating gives CASSNHVLQETQYF.

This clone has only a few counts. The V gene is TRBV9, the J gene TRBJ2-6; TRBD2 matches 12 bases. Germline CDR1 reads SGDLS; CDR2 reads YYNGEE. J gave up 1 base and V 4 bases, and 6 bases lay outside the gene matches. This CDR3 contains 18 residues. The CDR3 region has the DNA TGTGCCAGCAGCCTCGGACTAGCGGGAAGATCTGGGGCCAACGTCCTGACTTTC. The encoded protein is CASSLGLAGRSGANVLTF.

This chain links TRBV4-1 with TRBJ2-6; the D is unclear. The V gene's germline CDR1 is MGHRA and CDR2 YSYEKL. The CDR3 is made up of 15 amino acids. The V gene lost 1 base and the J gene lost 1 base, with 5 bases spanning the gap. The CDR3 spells CASSQVGSGANVLTF. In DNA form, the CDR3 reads TGCGCCAGCAGCCAAGTGGGGTCTGGGGCCAACGTCCTGACTTTC.